This is a list of T cell receptor beta chains from one sample in a study of cytomegalovirus exposure and HLA in healthy donors. Some clones are missing from TCRdb's copy, which holds only in-frame ones; the method was immunoSEQ multiplex PCR. The repertoire includes about 130,000 clones, roughly 80% of them detected once, and about 3.9% sits in the top ten. The sample was PBMCs. The receptors shown here come from a man aged 18 to 30 in good health and CMV-seropositive. Both conserved end residues are trimmed from each CDR3. D genes are given only for firm matches.

d_gene	v_gene	j_gene	CDR3aa
.	TRBV19	TRBJ1-2	ASSIYREGGYT
TRBD1	TRBV13	TRBJ1-3	ASSRDRGSGNTIY
.	TRBV21-1	TRBJ2-5	ASSKPGLAVEETQY
.	TRBV7-6	TRBJ2-1	ASSLNLDEQF
.	TRBV4-3	TRBJ2-3	ASSQDQSTDTQY
.	TRBV19	TRBJ1-5	ASSFGQINSNQPQH
.	TRBV11-2	TRBJ2-3	ASSLQTTTNTDTQY
TRBD2	TRBV27	TRBJ2-7	ASTPDFRRGRAPRALQQY
.	TRBV5-1	TRBJ1-4	ASSLAGGEKLF
.	TRBV5-4	TRBJ2-7	ASSFGGRSYEQY
.	TRBV18	TRBJ2-7	ASSPRPLEEQY
TRBD2	TRBV14	TRBJ2-1	ASSLVSGGSYNEQF
TRBD1	TRBV2	TRBJ2-1	ASNVQGAAEQF
TRBD2	TRBV7-8	TRBJ2-1	ASSSRGGLATYNEQF
.	TRBV6-6	TRBJ1-2	ASSYSRQGQGEGYT
TRBD2	TRBV5-4	TRBJ2-5	ASSLWSGGVETQY
TRBD1	TRBV7-9	TRBJ2-5	ASRRDSGQAQY
.	TRBV5-5	TRBJ1-5	ASSLGRDTYSNQPQH
.	TRBV5-1	TRBJ1-1	ASSAEGTMNTEAF
.	TRBV11-2	TRBJ2-1	ASSITSMPYNEQF
.	TRBV10-1	TRBJ1-1	ASRPFGDTEAF
.	TRBV7-2	TRBJ1-2	ASSLGGFYT
TRBD1	TRBV7-9	TRBJ1-5	ASSSNRGSNQPQH
TRBD1	TRBV4-3	TRBJ2-3	ASSQSGQGTRTDTQY
.	TRBV7-2	TRBJ2-5	ASSPERDRSGTQY
.	TRBV4-1	TRBJ2-5	ASSQVGEETQY
.	TRBV25-1	TRBJ2-1	ASSEFEREQF
.	TRBV4-3	TRBJ1-2	ASSQMDSLPDGYT
.	TRBV6-5	TRBJ2-1	ASSWTATNEQF
.	TRBV4-3	TRBJ1-2	ASSHSGGSNYGYT
TRBD1	TRBV10-2	TRBJ1-2	ASNSGTGYGYT
TRBD2	TRBV7-9	TRBJ2-2	ASRLLAGVDGGELF
TRBD2	TRBV27	TRBJ2-1	ASRRSRLAGYNEQF
.	TRBV7-8	TRBJ2-3	ASSPVLGTSTDTQY
TRBD2	TRBV10-2	TRBJ2-7	ASRTLAGQSYEQY
TRBD1	TRBV27	TRBJ1-6	ASSLGQLNSPLH
.	TRBV6-1	TRBJ1-5	ASSRDSNQPQH
.	TRBV9	TRBJ2-1	ASSVLQARDEQF
TRBD2	TRBV4-3	TRBJ2-1	ASSQGLVAGVGYNEQF
TRBD1	TRBV6-1	TRBJ1-5	ASRDREVNQPQH
TRBD1	TRBV4-1	TRBJ1-5	ASSQEMRTGQDQPQH
.	TRBV30	TRBJ1-6	AWSVIGDNSPLH
.	TRBV19	TRBJ1-2	ASTPTLRQGYGYT
TRBD1	TRBV29-1	TRBJ1-1	SVRGQGVTEAF
TRBD2	TRBV9	TRBJ2-7	ASSVGGESYEQY
TRBD2	TRBV12-5	TRBJ2-3	ASGLDAASSLGLAGTDTQY